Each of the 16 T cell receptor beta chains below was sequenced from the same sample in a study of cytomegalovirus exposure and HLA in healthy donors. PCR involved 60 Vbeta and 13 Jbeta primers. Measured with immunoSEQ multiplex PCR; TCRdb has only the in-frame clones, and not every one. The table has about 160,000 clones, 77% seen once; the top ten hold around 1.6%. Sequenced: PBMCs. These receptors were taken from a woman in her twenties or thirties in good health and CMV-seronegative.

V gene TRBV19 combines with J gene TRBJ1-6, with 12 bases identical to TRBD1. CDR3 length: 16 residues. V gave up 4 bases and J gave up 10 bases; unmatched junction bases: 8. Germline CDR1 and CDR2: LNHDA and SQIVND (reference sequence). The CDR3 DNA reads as TGTGCCAGTAGTAACCGGGACAGGGGGCAGAGGTCACCCCTCCACTTT. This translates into CASSNRDRGQRSPLHF.

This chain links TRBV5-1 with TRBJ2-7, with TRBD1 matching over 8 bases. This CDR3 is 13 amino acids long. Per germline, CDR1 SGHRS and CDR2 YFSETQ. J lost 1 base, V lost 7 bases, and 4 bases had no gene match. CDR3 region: CASGDRGSYEQYF. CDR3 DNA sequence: TGCGCCAGCGGCGACAGGGGATCCTACGAGCAGTACTTC.

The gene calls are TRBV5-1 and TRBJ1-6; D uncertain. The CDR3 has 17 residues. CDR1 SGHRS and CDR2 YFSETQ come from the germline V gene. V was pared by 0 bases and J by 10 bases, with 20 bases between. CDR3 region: CASSLVGSGGIYSPLHF. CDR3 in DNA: TGCGCCAGCAGCTTGGTCGGGTCGGGTGGTATCTACTCACCCCTCCACTTT. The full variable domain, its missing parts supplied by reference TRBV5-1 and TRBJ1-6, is KAGVTQTPRYLIKTRGQQVTLSCSPISGHRSVSWYQQTPGQGLQFLFEYFSETQRNKGNFPGRFSGRQFSNSRSEMNVSTLELGDSALYLCASSLVGSGGIYSPLHFGNGTRLTVT.

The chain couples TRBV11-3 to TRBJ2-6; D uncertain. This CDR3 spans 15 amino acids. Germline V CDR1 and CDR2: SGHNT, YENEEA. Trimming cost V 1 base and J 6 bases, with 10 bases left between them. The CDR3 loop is CASSLGHTTANVLTF. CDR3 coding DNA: TGTGCCAGCAGCTTAGGACATACAACGGCCAACGTCCTGACTTTC.

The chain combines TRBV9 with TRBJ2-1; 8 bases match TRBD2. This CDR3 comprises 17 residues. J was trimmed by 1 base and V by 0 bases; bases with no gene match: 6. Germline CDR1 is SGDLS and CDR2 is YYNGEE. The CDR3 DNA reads TGTGCCAGCAGCGTAGACTTAAGCGGGAGATCCTACAATGAGCAGTTCTTC. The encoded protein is CASSVDLSGRSYNEQFF.

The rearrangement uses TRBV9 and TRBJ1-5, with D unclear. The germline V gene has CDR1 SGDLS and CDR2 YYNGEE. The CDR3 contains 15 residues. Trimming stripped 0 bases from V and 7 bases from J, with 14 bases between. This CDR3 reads CASSVDSLGDQPQHF. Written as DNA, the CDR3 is TGTGCCAGCAGCGTAGATAGTTTGGGAGACCAGCCCCAGCATTTT.

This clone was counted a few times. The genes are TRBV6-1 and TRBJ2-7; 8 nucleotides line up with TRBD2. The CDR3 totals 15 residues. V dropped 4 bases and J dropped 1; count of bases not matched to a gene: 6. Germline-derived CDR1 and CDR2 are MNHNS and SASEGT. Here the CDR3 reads CASSGTSFLSYEQYF. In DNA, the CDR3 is TGTGCCAGCAGTGGGACTAGCTTCCTTTCCTACGAGCAGTACTTC.

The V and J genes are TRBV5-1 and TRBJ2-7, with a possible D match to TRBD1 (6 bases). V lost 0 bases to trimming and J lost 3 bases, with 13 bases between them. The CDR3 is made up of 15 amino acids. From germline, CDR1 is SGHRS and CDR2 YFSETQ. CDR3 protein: CASSLEGQTFYEQYF. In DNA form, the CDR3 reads TGCGCCAGCAGCTTGGAAGGACAGACTTTCTACGAGCAGTACTTC.

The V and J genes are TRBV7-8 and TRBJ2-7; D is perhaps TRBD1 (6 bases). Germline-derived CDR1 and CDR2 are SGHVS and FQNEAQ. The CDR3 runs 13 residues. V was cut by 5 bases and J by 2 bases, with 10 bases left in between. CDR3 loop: CASSRTATYEQYF. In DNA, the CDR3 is TGTGCCAGCAGCCGGACAGCAACCTACGAGCAGTACTTC. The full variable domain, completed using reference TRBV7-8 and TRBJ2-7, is GAGVSQSPRYKVAKRGQDVALRCDPISGHVSLFWYQQALGQGPEFLTYFQNEAQLDKSGLPSDRFFAERPEGSVSTLKIQRTQQEDSAVYLCASSRTATYEQYFGPGTRLTVT.

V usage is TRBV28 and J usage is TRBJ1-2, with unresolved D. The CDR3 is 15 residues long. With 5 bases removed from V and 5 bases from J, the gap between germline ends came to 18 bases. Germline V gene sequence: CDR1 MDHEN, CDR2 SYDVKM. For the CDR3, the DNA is TGTGCCAGCAGTGAGCCCGATACCGAGCCTTATGGCTACACCTTC. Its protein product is CASSEPDTEPYGYTF.

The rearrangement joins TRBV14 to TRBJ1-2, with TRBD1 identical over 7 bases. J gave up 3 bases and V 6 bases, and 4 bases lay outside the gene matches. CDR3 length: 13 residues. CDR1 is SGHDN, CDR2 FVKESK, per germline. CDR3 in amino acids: CASSEGQHYGYTF. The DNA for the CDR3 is TGTGCCAGCAGTGAGGGACAGCACTATGGCTACACCTTC.

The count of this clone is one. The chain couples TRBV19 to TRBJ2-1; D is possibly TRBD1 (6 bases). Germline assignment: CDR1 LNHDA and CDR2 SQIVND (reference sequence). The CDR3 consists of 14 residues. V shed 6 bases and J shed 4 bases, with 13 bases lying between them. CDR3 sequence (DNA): TGTGCCAGTAGCCCCGGGACACCATACAATGAGCAGTTCTTC. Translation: CASSPGTPYNEQFF.

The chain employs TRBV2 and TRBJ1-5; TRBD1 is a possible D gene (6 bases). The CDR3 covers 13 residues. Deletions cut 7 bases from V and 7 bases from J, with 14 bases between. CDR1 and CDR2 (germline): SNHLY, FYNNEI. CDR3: CASTGGAGQPQHF. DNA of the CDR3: TGTGCCAGCACGGGGGGGGCAGGGCAGCCCCAGCATTTT. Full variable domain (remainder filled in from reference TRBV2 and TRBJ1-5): EPEVTQTPSHQVTQMGQEVILRCVPISNHLYFYWYRQILGQKVEFLVSFYNNEISEKSEIFDDQFSVERPDGSNFTLKIRSTKLEDSAMYFCASTGGAGQPQHFGDGTRLSIL.

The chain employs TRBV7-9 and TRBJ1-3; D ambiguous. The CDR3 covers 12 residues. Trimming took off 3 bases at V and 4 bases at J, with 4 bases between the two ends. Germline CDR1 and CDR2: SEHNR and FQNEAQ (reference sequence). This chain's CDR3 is CASSLEGNTIYF. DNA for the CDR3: TGTGCCAGCAGCTTGGAGGGAAACACCATATATTTT.

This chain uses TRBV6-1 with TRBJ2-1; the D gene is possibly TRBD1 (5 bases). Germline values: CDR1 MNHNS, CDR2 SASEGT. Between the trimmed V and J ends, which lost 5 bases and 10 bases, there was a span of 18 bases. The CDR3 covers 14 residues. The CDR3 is CASSPRASSGEQFF. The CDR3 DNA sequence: TGTGCCAGCAGTCCCCGGGCCTCATCAGGGGAGCAGTTCTTC.

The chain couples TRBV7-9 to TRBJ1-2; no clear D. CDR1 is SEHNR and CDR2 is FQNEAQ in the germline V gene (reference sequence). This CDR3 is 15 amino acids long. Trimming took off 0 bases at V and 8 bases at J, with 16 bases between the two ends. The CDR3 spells CASSLANGIFGGYTF. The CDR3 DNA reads TGTGCCAGCAGCTTAGCCAACGGGATCTTTGGGGGCTACACCTTC.